The clone carrying this TCR beta chain was counted many times. What it binds is not known. Amplification of TCR beta CDR3 regions used RNA as the template. The TCR CDR3 first-round RT-PCR relied on the HTBI primer set. One entry per CDR3 protein, called by TCRdb with MiXCR from the multiplex PCR reads. The data contain under 250,000 distinct CDR3 sequences, approximately 25% of them singletons. V shed 7 bases and J shed 7 bases, with 17 bases lying between them. The CDR3 loop spans 15 amino acids. Germline V CDR1 and CDR2: MNHEY, SVGAGI. This entry belongs to a study of T cells in Graves' hyperthyroidism and ophthalmopathy. General study results and limits: A model of 13 V-J features distinguished ophthalmopathy from stable hyperthyroidism. Most clonotypes expanded in the thyroid (above 0.001) were also present in blood.

Sequenced input: blood. The gene calls are TRBV6-5 and TRBJ1-6; unclear D gene. This TCR was sampled from a woman between 40 and 55 years old with Graves' ophthalmopathy. CDR3 loop: CASTVLGGGNSPLHF. CDR3 bases: TGTGCCAGCACCGTACTAGGAGGAGGCAATTCACCCCTCCACTTT.